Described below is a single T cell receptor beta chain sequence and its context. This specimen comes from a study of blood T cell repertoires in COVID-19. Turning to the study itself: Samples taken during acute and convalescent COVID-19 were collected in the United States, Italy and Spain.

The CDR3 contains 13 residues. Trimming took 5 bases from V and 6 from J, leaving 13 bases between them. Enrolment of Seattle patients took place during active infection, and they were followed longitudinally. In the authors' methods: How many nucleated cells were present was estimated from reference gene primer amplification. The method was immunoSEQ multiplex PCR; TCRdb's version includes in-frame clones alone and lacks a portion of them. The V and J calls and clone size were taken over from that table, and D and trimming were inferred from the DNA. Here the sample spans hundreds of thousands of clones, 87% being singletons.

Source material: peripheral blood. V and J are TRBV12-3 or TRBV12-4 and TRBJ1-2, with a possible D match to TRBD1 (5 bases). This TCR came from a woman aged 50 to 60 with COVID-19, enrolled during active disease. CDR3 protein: CASSINRGHGYTF. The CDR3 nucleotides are TGTGCCAGCAGTATAAATAGGGGTCATGGCTACACCTTC.